This passage covers 26 T cell receptor beta chains from one sample sequenced in a study of T cell responses to AZD1222 COVID-19 vaccine. Data came from immunoSEQ multiplex PCR; TCRdb stores just in-frame clones and leaves some out. The sample carries over 85,000 clones, around 90% recorded once. The sequencing here drew on peripheral blood, taken 28 days after the second AZD1222 dose. These receptors came from an adult who received the AZD1222 COVID-19 vaccine.

The chain carries TRBV7-6 and TRBJ1-1, with D possibly TRBD1 on 5 matching bases. This CDR3 is 16 amino acids long. With 0 bases removed from V and 4 bases from J, the gap between germline ends came to 15 bases. Germline CDR1 is SGHVS and CDR2 is FNYEAQ. The CDR3 spells CASSLAQGGSGTEAFF. DNA of the CDR3: TGTGCCAGCAGCTTAGCGCAGGGCGGGAGTGGCACTGAAGCTTTCTTT.

This chain uses TRBV6-5 with TRBJ1-2; D may be TRBD1 (5 bases). CDR1 MNHEY and CDR2 SVGAGI come from the germline V gene. V lost 4 bases to trimming and J lost 2 bases, with 8 bases between them. The CDR3 totals 13 residues. The CDR3 spells CASSSWGNYGYTF. CDR3 nucleotide sequence: TGTGCCAGCAGTTCGTGGGGCAACTATGGCTACACCTTC.

The chain links TRBV18 to TRBJ2-1, with no clear D. The germline V gene encodes CDR1 KGHSH and CDR2 LQKENI. V gave up 4 bases and J gave up 1 base, with 11 bases separating them. This CDR3 region has 15 residues. CDR3 protein: CASSRASESYNEQFF. The CDR3 region has the DNA TGTGCCAGCTCACGGGCTAGTGAATCCTACAATGAGCAGTTCTTC.

The chain joins TRBV6-5 to TRBJ1-1, with 7 positions matching TRBD1. With 6 bases clipped from V and 4 bases from J, the junction kept 8 bases outside the gene matches. The length of the CDR3 is 14 residues. Germline V gene lookup returns CDR1 MNHEY and CDR2 SVGAGI. The CDR3 bases are TGTGCCAGCAGCTCGTCGACAGGGCTCACTGAAGCTTTCTTT. This encodes CASSSSTGLTEAFF.

This chain joins TRBV3-1 (or the pseudogene TRBV3-2) and TRBJ2-7; TRBD2 agrees at 7 bases. The CDR3 is 12 amino acids. Germline CDR1 LGHDT, CDR2 YNNKEL (reference sequence). Trimming removed 4 bases from V and 6 bases from J; junction bases left unmatched: 3. The CDR3 here is CASSLGGGEQYF. The CDR3 coding sequence is TGTGCCAGCAGCCTGGGGGGGGGCGAGCAGTACTTC.

The chain couples TRBV12-5 to TRBJ1-5; D not resolved. Germline CDR1 reads LGHNT; CDR2 reads FRNRAP. The CDR3 sequence is 12 residues long. V shed 2 bases and J shed 9 bases, with 8 bases lying between them. The CDR3 coding sequence is TGTGCTAGTGGTTTGACCCTGGGGCCCCAGCATTTT. Its protein product is CASGLTLGPQHF. The variable domain in full, completed from reference TRBV12-5 and TRBJ1-5, reads DARVTQTPRHKVTEMGQEVTMRCQPILGHNTVFWYRQTMMQGLELLAYFRNRAPLDDSGMPKDRFSAEMPDATLATLKIQPSEPRDSAVYFCASGLTLGPQHFGDGTRLSIL.

This clone appeared a single time. The chain recombines TRBV4-1 with TRBJ1-2; possibly TRBD1 for D (6 bases). The germline V gene encodes CDR1 MGHRA and CDR2 YSYEKL. The CDR3 length is 15 residues. Trimming left V 0 bases short and J 5 bases short, with 13 bases between. The CDR3: CASSQDQGRSYGYTF. CDR3 in DNA: TGCGCCAGCAGCCAAGATCAGGGGCGATCTTATGGCTACACCTTC.

The chain recombines TRBV15 with TRBJ2-7; D uncertain. Trimming cost V 1 base and J 4 bases, with 5 bases left between them. In germline, CDR1 is LNHNV, CDR2 YYDKDF (reference sequence). The CDR3 covers 12 residues. CDR3 DNA sequence: TGTGCCACCAGCAGAGGCAGGTACGAGCAGTACTTC. This translates into CATSRGRYEQYF.

V gene TRBV4-3 combines with J gene TRBJ1-2; D gene unclear. CDR3 size: 14 residues. V lost 4 bases and J 1 base, leaving 10 bases between the germline ends. Per the germline V gene, CDR1 is LGHNA and CDR2 is YSLEER. The CDR3 reads CASSPARDNYGYTF. DNA for the CDR3: TGCGCCAGCAGCCCCGCTCGGGATAACTATGGCTACACCTTC.

This clone was found once. V usage is TRBV19 and J usage is TRBJ1-4; D is unclear. Germline V gene lookup returns CDR1 LNHDA and CDR2 SQIVND (reference sequence). This CDR3 is built from 15 residues. V was trimmed by 9 bases and J by 0 bases, leaving 14 bases between them. CDR3 sequence: CASKMTAATNEKLFF. The CDR3 DNA follows: TGTGCCAGCAAAATGACGGCCGCAACTAATGAAAAACTGTTTTTT.

The chain joins TRBV5-6 to TRBJ2-3; 11 bases align to TRBD2. The ends lost 0 bases at V and 3 bases at J; junction bases unmatched: 6. Germline V lookup: CDR1 SGHDT, CDR2 YYEEEE. The length of the CDR3 is 17 residues. CDR3 nucleotides: TGTGCCAGCAGCTTGGTGGCACTAGCGGGGGAAACAGATACGCAGTATTTT. This translates into CASSLVALAGETDTQYF.

This sequence joins TRBV2 and TRBJ1-4; no definite D call. With 6 bases removed from V and 8 bases from J, the gap between germline ends came to 16 bases. This CDR3 has 14 residues. The germline V gene encodes CDR1 SNHLY and CDR2 FYNNEI. In nucleotides, the CDR3 is TGTGCCAGCAGACCGGATCGACCAGGCGAAAAACTGTTTTTT. Translating it yields CASRPDRPGEKLFF.

This chain joins TRBV19 and TRBJ1-1; D gene unclear. The germline gives CDR1 LNHDA, CDR2 SQIVND (reference sequence). There are 16 residues in the CDR3. Trimming took 3 bases from V and 6 from J, leaving 20 bases between them. CDR3 DNA sequence: TGTGCCAGTAGTATGGGTCGGGCCGTGAGGAGGCCTGAAGCTTTCTTT. Protein: CASSMGRAVRRPEAFF.

This chain connects TRBV7-9 to TRBJ2-1; 10 bases align to TRBD2. In germline, CDR1 is SEHNR, CDR2 FQNEAQ (reference sequence). The CDR3 sequence is 15 residues long. Germline trimming cut 2 bases from V and 3 bases from J; bases unmatched to any gene: 1. CDR3 coding DNA: TGTGCCAGCAGCTTATTAGCGGGAGGCTACAATGAGCAGTTCTTC. As protein: CASSLLAGGYNEQFF.

The chain uses TRBV5-4 and TRBJ1-5; D gene unclear. The CDR3 is made up of 14 amino acids. CDR1 and CDR2 (germline): SGHNT, YYREEE (reference sequence). V was trimmed by 0 bases and J by 4 bases, leaving 8 bases between them. The CDR3 is CASSLAPGNQPQHF. CDR3 in DNA: TGTGCCAGCAGCTTGGCACCGGGGAATCAGCCCCAGCATTTT.

The chain couples TRBV4-2 to TRBJ1-2; no firm D call. The CDR3 extends over 12 amino acids. Between the trimmed V and J ends, which lost 1 base and 5 bases, there was a span of 5 bases. In germline, CDR1 is LGHNA, CDR2 YNFKEQ. As DNA, the CDR3 is TGTGCCAGCAGCCAAGGCCAGTATGGCTACACCTTC. Translation gives CASSQGQYGYTF.

The rearrangement joins TRBV11-2 to TRBJ2-7; 7 bases match TRBD1. The V gene end was trimmed by 5 bases and the J gene end by 0 bases; junction bases not matched to a gene: 7. The germline V gene encodes CDR1 SGHAT and CDR2 FQNNGV. CDR3 size: 15 residues. As DNA, the CDR3 is TGTGCCAGCAGCGCCCGGGACAGCGGCTCCTACGAGCAGTACTTC. Its protein product is CASSARDSGSYEQYF.

This chain connects TRBV6-5 to TRBJ1-6; D is possibly TRBD1 (6 bases). The V end was cut by 9 bases, the J end by 7 bases, with 13 bases between. Germline-derived CDR1 and CDR2 are MNHEY and SVGAGI. This CDR3 is 13 amino acids long. CDR3 sequence: CASPGHPNSPLHF. The CDR3 coding sequence is TGTGCCAGTCCGGGACACCCAAATTCACCCCTCCACTTT.

The genes are TRBV15 and TRBJ2-6; D is possibly TRBD1 or TRBD2 (5 bases each). The CDR3 totals 15 residues. The V gene's germline CDR1 is LNHNV and CDR2 YYDKDF (reference sequence). V was clipped by 1 base and J by 1 base, with 5 bases between them. The CDR3, as DNA: TGTGCCACCAGCAGAGGGGGGTCTGGGGCCAACGTCCTGACTTTC. This gives the protein CATSRGGSGANVLTF.

V usage is TRBV4-3 and J usage is TRBJ1-6; D remains ambiguous. With 1 base removed from V and 7 bases from J, the gap between germline ends came to 11 bases. The germline V gene has CDR1 LGHNA and CDR2 YSLEER. This CDR3 has 15 amino acids. In DNA form, the CDR3 reads TGCGCCAGCAGCCAAGTCCCGGGCCTAAATTCACCCCTCCACTTT. Amino acids: CASSQVPGLNSPLHF.

V and J are TRBV4-3 and TRBJ1-1; 7 positions agree with TRBD1. V trimming: 1 base; J trimming: 6 bases; junction bases outside the gene matches: 5. Per the germline V gene, CDR1 is LGHNA and CDR2 is YSLEER. The CDR3 is made up of 14 amino acids. The CDR3 DNA sequence: TGCGCCAGCAGCCAAGCCTCAGGGGGGGCTGAAGCTTTCTTT. It yields the protein CASSQASGGAEAFF.

The chain employs TRBV20-1 and TRBJ1-6; no firm D call. Germline V gene data show CDR1 as DFQATT and CDR2 as SNEGSKA (reference sequence). Trimming took 3 bases from V and 8 from J, leaving 5 bases between them. CDR3 length: 11 residues. In DNA form, the CDR3 reads TGCAGTGCTAGTCCCTATTCACCCCTCCACTTT. It encodes CSASPYSPLHF.

The V and J genes are TRBV5-1 and TRBJ2-3; 9 bases align to TRBD1. The CDR3 loop spans 14 amino acids. With V trimmed by 4 bases and J by 6 bases, 6 bases remained unmatched. Germline V gene sequence: CDR1 SGHRS, CDR2 YFSETQ. As DNA, the CDR3 is TGCGCCAGCAGCCTCGGACAGGGGTCGGATACGCAGTATTTT. Translated: CASSLGQGSDTQYF.

This clone was observed once. V gene TRBV19 combines with J gene TRBJ1-6; D is undetermined. Germline V gives CDR1 LNHDA, CDR2 SQIVND (reference sequence). V dropped 6 bases and J dropped 2 bases, with 11 bases sitting between them. The CDR3 loop spans 15 amino acids. In DNA, the CDR3 is TGTGCCAGTAGCCACACACCTACCTATAATTCACCCCTCCACTTT. Translation: CASSHTPTYNSPLHF.

V usage is TRBV13 and J usage is TRBJ1-4; D is undetermined. V lost 5 bases to trimming and J lost 0 bases, with 4 bases between them. Germline V CDR1 and CDR2: PRHDT, FYEKMQ (reference sequence). The CDR3 length is 13 residues. The CDR3 nucleotides are TGTGCCAGCAGCGCAGCAACTAATGAAAAACTGTTTTTT. Protein: CASSAATNEKLFF.

The chain employs TRBV9 and TRBJ1-1; 8 bases align to TRBD1. V lost 0 bases, J lost 4 bases, and 5 bases stayed unmatched. CDR1 and CDR2 (germline): SGDLS, YYNGEE. The CDR3 runs 15 residues. CDR3 loop: CASSVGGRGLTEAFF. The CDR3 DNA follows: TGTGCCAGCAGCGTAGGGGGCAGGGGGCTCACTGAAGCTTTCTTT.